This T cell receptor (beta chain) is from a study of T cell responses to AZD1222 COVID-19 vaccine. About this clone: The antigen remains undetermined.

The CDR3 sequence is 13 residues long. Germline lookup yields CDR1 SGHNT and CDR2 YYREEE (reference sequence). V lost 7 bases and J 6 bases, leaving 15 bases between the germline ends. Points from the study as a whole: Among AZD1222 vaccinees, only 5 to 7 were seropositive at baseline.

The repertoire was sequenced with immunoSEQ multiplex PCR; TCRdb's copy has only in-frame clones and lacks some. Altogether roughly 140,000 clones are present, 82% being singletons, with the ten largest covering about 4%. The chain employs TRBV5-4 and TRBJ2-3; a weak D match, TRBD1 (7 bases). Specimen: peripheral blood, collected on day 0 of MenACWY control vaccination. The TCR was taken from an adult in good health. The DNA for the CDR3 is TGTGCCAGCGAGCAGGGGGGCGGGGATACGCAGTATTTT. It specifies CASEQGGGDTQYF.